The present T cell receptor (beta chain) was sequenced within a study of cytomegalovirus exposure and HLA in healthy donors. Germline CDR1 and CDR2: PRHDT and FYEKMQ (reference sequence). V lost 5 bases to trimming and J lost 3 bases, with 17 bases between them. The CDR3 extends over 15 amino acids. The donors formed part of the roughly 110-subject validation cohort, distinct from the roughly 640-subject first cohort. Here immunoSEQ multiplex PCR was the method, and the copy in TCRdb shows in-frame clones only, minus some. The sample contains about 56,000 clones, more than 90% of which appear only once.

This chain joins TRBV13 and TRBJ2-7; the D gene is possibly TRBD2 (6 bases). Material: PBMCs. This receptor was taken from a young man in good health and CMV-seronegative. CDR3 nucleotides: TGTGCCAGCAGCCCCCGGGACTCCAAAATCTACGAGCAGTACTTC. Residues: CASSPRDSKIYEQYF. Full variable domain (remainder filled in from reference TRBV13 and TRBJ2-7): AAGVIQSPRHLIKEKRETATLKCYPIPRHDTVYWYQQGPGQDPQFLISFYEKMQSDKGSIPDRFSAQQFSDYHSELNMSSLELGDSALYFCASSPRDSKIYEQYFGPGTRLTVT.